Below, 20 T cell receptor beta chains from the same sample are listed, as sequenced in a study of OX40 agonist ivuxolimab in advanced cancers. Profiled with immunoSEQ multiplex PCR; TCRdb holds only in-frame clones, not every one. The sample shows tens of thousands of clones, 75% to 90% of them seen only once. The sequenced sample was CD4+ or CD8+ T cells sorted from blood, obtained in a trial of the OX40 agonist ivuxolimab. These receptors all stem from an adult with an advanced solid tumor such as melanoma, head and neck, liver or kidney cancer.

The V gene is TRBV5-6, the J gene TRBJ2-7; 7 bases are shared with TRBD1. Germline CDR1 reads SGHDT; CDR2 reads YYEEEE. The CDR3 is made up of 15 amino acids. The trim removed 4 bases at V and 2 bases at J, leaving 9 bases unmatched. CDR3 nucleotides: TGTGCCAGCAGCCCGGCGAGGGACAGAGCCTACGAGCAGTACTTC. It codes for CASSPARDRAYEQYF. Full variable domain (rest looked up from reference TRBV5-6 and TRBJ2-7): DAGVTQSPTHLIKTRGQQVTLRCSPKSGHDTVSWYQQALGQGPQFIFQYYEEEERQRGNFPDRFSGHQFPNYSSELNVNALLLGDSALYLCASSPARDRAYEQYFGPGTRLTVT.

This clone has a single count. V gene TRBV5-4 combines with J gene TRBJ2-7; 8 bases are shared with TRBD1. CDR1 is SGHNT, CDR2 YYREEE, per germline (reference sequence). The CDR3 extends over 14 amino acids. J gave up 4 bases and V 4 bases, and 7 bases lay outside the gene matches. CDR3 protein: CASSPDRVRYEQYF. CDR3 DNA sequence: TGTGCCAGCAGCCCGGACAGGGTTCGGTACGAGCAGTACTTC.

J is TRBJ2-7 and V is TRBV13, with 10 bases aligning to TRBD1. With 5 bases clipped from V and 2 bases from J, the junction kept 6 bases outside the gene matches. The CDR3 is made up of 15 amino acids. Germline V CDR1 and CDR2: PRHDT, FYEKMQ (reference sequence). CDR3 bases: TGTGCCAGCAGCAAAGCCGGGACAGGGGCCTACGAGCAGTACTTC. The encoded protein is CASSKAGTGAYEQYF.

This chain connects TRBV7-8 to TRBJ1-4, with D hard to call. The CDR3 has 14 residues. Trimming left V 1 base short and J 0 bases short, with 3 bases between. Germline CDR1 reads SGHVS; CDR2 reads FQNEAQ. CDR3 nucleotides: TGTGCCAGCAGCTTAGGAGCAACTAATGAAAAACTGTTTTTT. Translating gives CASSLGATNEKLFF.

The chain is built from TRBV2 and TRBJ2-2; D ambiguous. Trimming removed 6 bases at V and 1 base at J, with 3 bases between. Per the germline V gene, CDR1 is SNHLY and CDR2 is FYNNEI. This CDR3 is 12 amino acids long. CDR3 residues: CASRGNTGELFF. The CDR3 DNA sequence: TGTGCCAGCAGGGGGAACACCGGGGAGCTGTTTTTT.

The CDR3 region is CATSLNTEAFF. CDR3 DNA sequence: TGTGCCACCAGCCTGAACACTGAAGCTTTCTTT. This chain joins TRBV15 and TRBJ1-1, with no clear D. CDR3 size: 11 residues. CDR1 is LNHNV, CDR2 YYDKDF, per germline (reference sequence). Trimming took off 5 bases at V and 0 bases at J, with 1 base between the two ends.

V is TRBV14 and J is TRBJ2-7, with TRBD1 matching 9 bases. Germline V gene sequence: CDR1 SGHDN, CDR2 FVKESK. The CDR3 is made up of 15 amino acids. The junction had 8 bases not matched to a gene; V was cut back by 8 bases and J by 0 bases. The CDR3 loop is CASRSTGGLSYEQYF. In nucleotides, the CDR3 is TGTGCCAGCCGAAGCACAGGGGGCCTCTCCTACGAGCAGTACTTC.

The rearrangement links TRBV5-1 to TRBJ2-7; D is uncertain. The germline V and J ends were trimmed by 4 bases and 1 base, with 15 bases remaining between them. The CDR3 spans 15 residues. Germline CDR1 SGHRS, CDR2 YFSETQ. Here the CDR3 DNA reads TGCGCCAGCAGCCCGTATCAGGACCTTTCCTACGAGCAGTACTTC. Translation: CASSPYQDLSYEQYF.

The rearrangement links TRBV27 to TRBJ1-1; tentatively, D is TRBD1 (6 bases). This CDR3 spans 15 amino acids. In germline, CDR1 is MNHEY, CDR2 SMNVEV (reference sequence). V shed 2 bases and J shed 2 bases, with 12 bases lying between them. CDR3 residues: CASSLIWGPNTEAFF. DNA for the CDR3: TGTGCCAGCAGTTTAATCTGGGGGCCTAACACTGAAGCTTTCTTT.

This clone has a handful of counts. The rearrangement joins TRBV7-9 to TRBJ2-7; tentative D call: TRBD1 (6 bases). Germline V lookup: CDR1 SEHNR, CDR2 FQNEAQ (reference sequence). The CDR3 spans 16 residues. The germline V and J ends were trimmed by 7 bases and 3 bases, with 22 bases remaining between them. CDR3 loop: CASTSGAPQSYYEQYF. CDR3 DNA: TGTGCCAGCACCTCAGGGGCGCCCCAATCCTACTACGAGCAGTACTTC. Full variable domain (remainder filled in from reference TRBV7-9 and TRBJ2-7): DTGVSQNPRHKITKRGQNVTFRCDPISEHNRLYWYRQTLGQGPEFLTYFQNEAQLEKSRLLSDRFSAERPKGSFSTLEIQRTEQGDSAMYLCASTSGAPQSYYEQYFGPGTRLTVT.

The rearrangement links TRBV27 to TRBJ2-3; D is undetermined. CDR1 and CDR2 from the germline V gene are MNHEY and SMNVEV (reference sequence). The CDR3 totals 11 residues. Trimming left V 6 bases short and J 8 bases short, with 9 bases between. The CDR3 DNA reads TGTGCCAGCAGCGCAGGTGGTACGCAGTATTTT. Amino acid sequence: CASSAGGTQYF.

The chain has TRBV11-2 and TRBJ1-2; 7 bases line up with TRBD1. CDR3 length: 15 residues. Germline values: CDR1 SGHAT, CDR2 FQNNGV. The ends lost 0 bases at V and 4 bases at J; junction bases unmatched: 5. The CDR3 nucleotides are TGTGCCAGCAGCTTAGACCCGACAGGGTTCTATGGCTACACCTTC. Protein sequence: CASSLDPTGFYGYTF.

This clone was counted between two and nine times. This chain uses TRBV7-9 with TRBJ2-5; no clear D gene. V was trimmed by 0 bases and J by 2 bases, leaving 10 bases between them. There are 15 residues in the CDR3. Germline CDR1 reads SEHNR; CDR2 reads FQNEAQ (reference sequence). The CDR3 reads CASSLARTEQETQYF. In DNA form, the CDR3 reads TGTGCCAGCAGCTTAGCCCGGACGGAGCAAGAGACCCAGTACTTC.

The sample holds a few counts of this clone. The chain recombines TRBV9 with TRBJ1-1, with D unresolved. In germline, CDR1 is SGDLS, CDR2 YYNGEE. The ends were cut back, 0 bases at V and 5 bases at J, with 8 bases in the middle. The CDR3 covers 13 residues. The CDR3 reads CASSVERMTEAFF. Here the CDR3 DNA reads TGTGCCAGCAGCGTAGAAAGGATGACTGAAGCTTTCTTT.

The genes are TRBV7-2 and TRBJ2-1; 7 bases map to TRBD2. CDR3 length: 13 residues. Germline trimming cut 5 bases from V and 7 bases from J; bases unmatched to any gene: 5. Germline lookup yields CDR1 SGHTA and CDR2 FQGNSA. The CDR3 bases are TGTGCCAGCAGCCTTTACGGGGGGAATGAGCAGTTCTTC. Its protein product is CASSLYGGNEQFF.

The chain couples TRBV4-2 to TRBJ2-7; no clear D gene. CDR3 length equals 15 residues. Germline V CDR1 and CDR2: LGHNA, YNFKEQ. Trimming took 5 bases from V and 5 from J, leaving 19 bases between them. The CDR3 loop reads CASSLLTSLENEQYF. DNA for the CDR3: TGTGCCAGCAGCTTACTGACGAGCCTAGAGAACGAGCAGTACTTC.

This clone was counted between two and nine times. The CDR3: CASSHGTEWNEQFF. The CDR3 nucleotides are TGTGCCAGCAGCCACGGGACAGAGTGGAATGAGCAGTTCTTC. This chain links TRBV13 with TRBJ2-1; TRBD1 matches at 7 bases. V trimming: 5 bases; J trimming: 7 bases; junction bases outside the gene matches: 8. The length of the CDR3 is 14 residues. CDR1 PRHDT and CDR2 FYEKMQ come from the germline V gene (reference sequence).

The gene calls are TRBV9 and TRBJ2-3, with TRBD2 matching 12 bases. Trimming at V came to 3 bases and at J to 3 bases, leaving 2 bases not matched to a gene. The CDR3 length is 15 residues. CDR1 SGDLS and CDR2 YYNGEE come from the germline V gene. CDR3 bases: TGTGCCAGCAGCGCACTAGCGGGGGGAACAGATACGCAGTATTTT. Translation gives CASSALAGGTDTQYF.

This chain connects TRBV5-8 to TRBJ1-3, with no clear D. The CDR3 has 12 amino acids. The V gene lost 7 bases and the J gene lost 4 bases, with 9 bases spanning the gap. Germline V gives CDR1 SGHTS, CDR2 YDEGEE. This CDR3 is CASPWAGNTIYF. CDR3 DNA: TGTGCCAGCCCCTGGGCGGGAAACACCATATATTTT.

V usage is TRBV9 and J usage is TRBJ1-5, with 12 bases identical to TRBD1. With V trimmed by 3 bases and J by 2 bases, 6 bases remained unmatched. CDR1 is SGDLS, CDR2 YYNGEE, per germline. The CDR3 has 17 amino acids. The CDR3 sequence: CASSAGQGAFGNQPQHF. The CDR3 DNA sequence: TGTGCCAGCAGCGCGGGACAGGGGGCGTTTGGCAATCAGCCCCAGCATTTT.